One sample yielded the 3 T cell receptor beta chains listed below, sequenced in a study of cytomegalovirus exposure and HLA in healthy donors (TCRdb year 2017). Receptors were amplified or captured by the immunoSEQ multiplex PCR assay. For the multiplex PCR, a mixture combining 60 forward primers for TCR Vbeta segments and 13 reverse primers for TCR Jbeta segments was used. TCRdb re-hosts the immuneACCESS table, in-frame sequences only. Its copies lack some clones; in the studies checked, an unresolved V gene accounts for under half of them, and the cause for the rest is not known. The sample includes 150,000 to 200,000 clones, with 70% to 90% observed a single time. More than 0.7% of the sample rests with the top ten. The sequencing sample was made of PBMCs. The receptors shown here come from a woman between 25 and 40 years old in good health and CMV-seronegative.

The V and J genes are TRBV5-1 and TRBJ1-1; possibly TRBD1 for D (6 bases). Germline V gene lookup returns CDR1 SGHRS and CDR2 YFSETQ. V lost 4 bases to trimming and J lost 1 base, with 14 bases between them. CDR3 length equals 15 residues. CDR3 in DNA: TGCGCCAGCAGCACCGGGGGGGGCGGGAACACTGAAGCTTTCTTT. Encoded protein: CASSTGGGGNTEAFF.

The CDR3 protein is CASRADRASEQYF. The CDR3 nucleotides read TGTGCCAGCAGGGCGGACAGGGCGAGCGAGCAGTACTTC. This sequence joins TRBV2 and TRBJ2-5; 8 bases fit TRBD1. The DNA matches TRBJ2-7 better at its end, which makes the J call doubtful. CDR1 and CDR2 from the germline V gene are SNHLY and FYNNEI. The CDR3 runs to 13 residues.

This chain links TRBV7-2 with TRBJ2-1, with TRBD2 matching 13 bases. Germline values: CDR1 SGHTA, CDR2 FQGNSA. After removal of 0 bases from V and 4 bases from J, the junction contained 15 bases not matched to a gene. The CDR3 totals 21 residues. The CDR3 sequence: CASSLAATGTSGKREYNEQFF. The CDR3 coding sequence is TGTGCCAGCAGCTTAGCCGCTACCGGGACTAGCGGGAAGAGGGAGTACAATGAGCAGTTCTTC.